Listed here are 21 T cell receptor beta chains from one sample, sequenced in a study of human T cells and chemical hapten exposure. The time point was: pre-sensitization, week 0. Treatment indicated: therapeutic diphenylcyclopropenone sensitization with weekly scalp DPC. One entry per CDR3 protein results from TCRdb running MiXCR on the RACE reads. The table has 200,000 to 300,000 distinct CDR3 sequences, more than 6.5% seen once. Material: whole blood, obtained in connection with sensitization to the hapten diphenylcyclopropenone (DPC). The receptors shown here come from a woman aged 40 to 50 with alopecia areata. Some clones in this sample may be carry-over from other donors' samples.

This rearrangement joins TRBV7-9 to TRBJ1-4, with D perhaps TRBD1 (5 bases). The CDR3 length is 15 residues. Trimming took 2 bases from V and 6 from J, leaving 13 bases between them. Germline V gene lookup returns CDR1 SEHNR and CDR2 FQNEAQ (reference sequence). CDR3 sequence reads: CASSLLAGRDEKLFF. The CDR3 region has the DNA TGTGCCAGCAGCTTATTGGCAGGGCGGGATGAAAAACTGTTTTTT. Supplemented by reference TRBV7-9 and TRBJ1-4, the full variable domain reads DTGVSQNPRHKITKRGQNVTFRCDPISEHNRLYWYRQTLGQGPEFLTYFQNEAQLEKSRLLSDRFSAERPKGSFSTLEIQRTEQGDSAMYLCASSLLAGRDEKLFFGSGTQLSVL.

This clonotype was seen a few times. The CDR3 coding sequence is TGTGCCAGCACCAGGGACAAATGGGCTGAAGCTTTCTTT. Translated: CASTRDKWAEAFF. The chain carries TRBV6-1 and TRBJ1-1, with D tentatively TRBD1 (6 bases). Trimming pared 7 bases from V and 6 bases from J, leaving 15 bases between. The germline gives CDR1 MNHNS, CDR2 SASEGT. The CDR3 spans 13 residues.

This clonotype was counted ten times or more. CDR3 amino acids: CASSDGLDYNEQFF. CDR3 DNA: TGTGCCAGCAGTGACGGTCTTGACTACAATGAGCAGTTCTTC. J is TRBJ2-1 and V is TRBV6-4; D gene uncertain. Trimming removed 2 bases from V and 3 bases from J, with 8 bases in between. The CDR3 loop spans 14 amino acids. The germline V gene encodes CDR1 MRHNA and CDR2 SNTAGT.

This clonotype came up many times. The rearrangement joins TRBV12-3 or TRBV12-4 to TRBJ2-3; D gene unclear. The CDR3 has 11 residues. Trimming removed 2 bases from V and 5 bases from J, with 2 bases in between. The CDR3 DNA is TGTGCCAGCAGTTTATTAGATACGCAGTATTTT. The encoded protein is CASSLLDTQYF.

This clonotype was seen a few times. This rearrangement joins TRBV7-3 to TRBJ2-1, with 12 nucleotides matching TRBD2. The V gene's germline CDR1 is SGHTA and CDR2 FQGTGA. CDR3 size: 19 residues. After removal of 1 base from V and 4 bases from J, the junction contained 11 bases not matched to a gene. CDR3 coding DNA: TGTGCCAGCAGCTTAATGCCCCAGAATCTAGCGGGAGGGTACAATGAGCAGTTCTTC. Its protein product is CASSLMPQNLAGGYNEQFF.

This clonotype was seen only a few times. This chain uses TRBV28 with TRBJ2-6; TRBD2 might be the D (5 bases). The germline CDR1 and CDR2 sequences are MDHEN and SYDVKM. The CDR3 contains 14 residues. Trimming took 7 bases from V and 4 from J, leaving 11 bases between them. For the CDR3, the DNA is TGTGCCAGCACCGGCCCGGGGGGGGCCAACGTCCTGACTTTC. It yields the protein CASTGPGGANVLTF.

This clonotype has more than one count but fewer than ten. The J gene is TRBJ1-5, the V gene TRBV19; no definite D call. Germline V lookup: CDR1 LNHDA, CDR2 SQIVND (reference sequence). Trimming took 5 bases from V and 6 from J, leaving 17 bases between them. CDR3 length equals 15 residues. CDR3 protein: CASSARKWAGQPQHF. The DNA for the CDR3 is TGTGCCAGTAGTGCCAGAAAGTGGGCAGGTCAGCCCCAGCATTTT.

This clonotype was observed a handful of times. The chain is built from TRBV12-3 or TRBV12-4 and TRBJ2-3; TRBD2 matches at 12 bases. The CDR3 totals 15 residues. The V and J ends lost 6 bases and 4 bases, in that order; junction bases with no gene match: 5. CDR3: CASRRLAGAADTQYF. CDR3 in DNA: TGTGCCAGCAGACGACTAGCGGGAGCAGCAGATACGCAGTATTTT.

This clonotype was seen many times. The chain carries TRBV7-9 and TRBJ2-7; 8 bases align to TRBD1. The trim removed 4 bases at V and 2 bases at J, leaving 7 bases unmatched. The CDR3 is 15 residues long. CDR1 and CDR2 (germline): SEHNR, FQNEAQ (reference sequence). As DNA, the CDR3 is TGTGCCAGCAGCTCAGGGGGCGGATCCCCCTACGAGCAGTACTTC. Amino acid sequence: CASSSGGGSPYEQYF.

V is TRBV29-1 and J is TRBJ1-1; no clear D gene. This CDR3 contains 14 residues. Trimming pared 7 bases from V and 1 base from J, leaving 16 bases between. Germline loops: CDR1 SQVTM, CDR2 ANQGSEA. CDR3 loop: CSADGIGGNTEAFF. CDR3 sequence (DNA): TGCAGCGCCGATGGGATTGGCGGGAACACTGAAGCTTTCTTT.

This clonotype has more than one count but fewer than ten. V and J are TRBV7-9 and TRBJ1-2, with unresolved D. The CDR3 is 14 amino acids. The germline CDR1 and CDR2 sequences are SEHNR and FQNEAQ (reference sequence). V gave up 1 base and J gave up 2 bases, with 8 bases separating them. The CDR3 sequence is CASSLDQTNYGYTF. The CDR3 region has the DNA TGTGCCAGCAGCTTAGACCAAACCAACTATGGCTACACCTTC. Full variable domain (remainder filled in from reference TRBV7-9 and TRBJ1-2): DTGVSQNPRHKITKRGQNVTFRCDPISEHNRLYWYRQTLGQGPEFLTYFQNEAQLEKSRLLSDRFSAERPKGSFSTLEIQRTEQGDSAMYLCASSLDQTNYGYTFGSGTRLTVV.

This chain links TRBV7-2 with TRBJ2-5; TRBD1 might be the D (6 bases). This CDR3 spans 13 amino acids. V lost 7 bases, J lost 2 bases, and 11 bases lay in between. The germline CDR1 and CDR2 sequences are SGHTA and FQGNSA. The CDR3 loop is CASNRDRQETQYF. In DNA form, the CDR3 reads TGTGCCAGCAACCGAGACAGGCAAGAGACCCAGTACTTC.

This CDR3 reads CASRDRVGPYEQYF. CDR3 in DNA: TGTGCCAGCAGAGACAGGGTTGGGCCCTACGAGCAGTACTTC. The genes are TRBV25-1 and TRBJ2-7; 7 bases map to TRBD1. With V trimmed by 6 bases and J by 2 bases, 7 bases remained unmatched. Germline V gene sequence: CDR1 MGHDK, CDR2 SYGVNS. This CDR3 is built from 14 residues.

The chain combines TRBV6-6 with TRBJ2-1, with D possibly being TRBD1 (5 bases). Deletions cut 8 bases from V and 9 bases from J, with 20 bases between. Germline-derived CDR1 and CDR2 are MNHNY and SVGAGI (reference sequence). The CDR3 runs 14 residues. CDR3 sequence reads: CASRASTHQGEQFF. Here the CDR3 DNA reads TGTGCCAGCCGTGCCAGCACCCACCAGGGTGAGCAGTTCTTC.

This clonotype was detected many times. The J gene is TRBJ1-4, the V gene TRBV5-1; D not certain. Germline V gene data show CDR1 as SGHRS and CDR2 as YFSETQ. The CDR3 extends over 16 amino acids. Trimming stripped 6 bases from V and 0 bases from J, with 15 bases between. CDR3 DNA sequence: TGCGCCAGCACCCCGGGCCCCTCAGCAACTAATGAAAAACTGTTTTTT. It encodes CASTPGPSATNEKLFF.

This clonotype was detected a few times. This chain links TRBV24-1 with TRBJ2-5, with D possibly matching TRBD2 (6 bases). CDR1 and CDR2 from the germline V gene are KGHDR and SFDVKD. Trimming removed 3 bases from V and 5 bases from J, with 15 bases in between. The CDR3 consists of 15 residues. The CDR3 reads CATSDRDAEGETQYF. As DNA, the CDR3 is TGTGCCACCAGTGATCGGGATGCGGAGGGGGAGACCCAGTACTTC.

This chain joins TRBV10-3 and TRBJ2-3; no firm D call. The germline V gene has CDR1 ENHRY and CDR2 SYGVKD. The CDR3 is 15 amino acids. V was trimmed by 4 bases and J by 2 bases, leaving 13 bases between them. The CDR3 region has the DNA TGTGCCATCAGTGGATCTGACAAGGACACAGATACGCAGTATTTT. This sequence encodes CAISGSDKDTDTQYF.

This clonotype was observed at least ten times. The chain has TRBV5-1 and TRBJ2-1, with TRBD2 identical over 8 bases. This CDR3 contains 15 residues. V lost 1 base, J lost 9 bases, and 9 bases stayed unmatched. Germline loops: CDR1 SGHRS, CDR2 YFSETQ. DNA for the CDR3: TGCGCCAGCAGCTTGCGGCTAGTAACTAGCGGTGAGCAGTTCTTC. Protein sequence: CASSLRLVTSGEQFF.

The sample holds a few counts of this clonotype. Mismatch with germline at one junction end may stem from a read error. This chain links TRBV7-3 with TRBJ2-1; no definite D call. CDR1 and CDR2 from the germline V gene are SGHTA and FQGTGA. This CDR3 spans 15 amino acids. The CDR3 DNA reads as TGTGCCAGCAGCCTAACGTCGACCCATGGGGATGAGCAGTTCTTC. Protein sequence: CASSLTSTHGDEQFF.

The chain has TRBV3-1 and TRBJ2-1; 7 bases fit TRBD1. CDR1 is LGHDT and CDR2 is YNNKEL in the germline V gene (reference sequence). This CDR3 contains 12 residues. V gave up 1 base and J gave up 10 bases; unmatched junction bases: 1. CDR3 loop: CASSQADREQFF. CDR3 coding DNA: TGTGCCAGCAGCCAAGCGGACAGGGAGCAGTTCTTC.

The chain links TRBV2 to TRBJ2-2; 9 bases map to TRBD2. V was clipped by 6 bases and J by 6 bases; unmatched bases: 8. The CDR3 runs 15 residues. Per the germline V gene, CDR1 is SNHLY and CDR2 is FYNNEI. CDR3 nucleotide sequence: TGTGCCAGCAGGGCAATAGCGGGAGAGGCCGGGGAGCTGTTTTTT. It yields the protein CASRAIAGEAGELFF.